This T cell receptor (beta chain) was retrieved from a study of T cell responses to AZD1222 COVID-19 vaccine. With respect to this clone: As yet, its antigen is unknown.

V was pared by 1 base and J by 4 bases, with 3 bases of the junction left unmatched. CDR1 is SGHNT and CDR2 is YYREEE in the germline V gene (reference sequence). The CDR3 totals 15 residues. General study results and limits: Seropositivity was recorded at baseline in only six AZD1222 recipients. In a largely white British group with more females than males, clonal diversity was possibly underestimated.

Clones were read by immunoSEQ multiplex PCR, and TCRdb kept only the in-frame ones, dropping some. The table records roughly 200,000 clones, about 89% of them present only once. The V call is TRBV5-4, the J call TRBJ1-1; 11 nucleotides match TRBD1. The TCR sequence derives from an adult who received the AZD1222 COVID-19 vaccine. This specimen was peripheral blood, taken 28 days after the second AZD1222 dose. The CDR3 reads CASSLPGQGGTEAFF. The CDR3 nucleotides read TGTGCCAGCAGCTTGCCGGGACAGGGGGGCACTGAAGCTTTCTTT.